This record looks at one TCR beta chain sequence and its context. Assay: immunoSEQ multiplex PCR; the TCRdb copy retains only in-frame clones and omits some. The table shows around 140,000 clones, with approximately 84% occurring only once. Germline V gene lookup returns CDR1 GTSNPN and CDR2 SVGIG (reference sequence). This CDR3 comprises 16 residues. The germline V and J ends were trimmed by 0 bases and 10 bases, with 22 bases remaining between them. The sample belongs to a study of blood T cell repertoires in COVID-19. Study in general: Samples of COVID-19 (acute and convalescent) were obtained from the United States, Italy and Spain. PBMCs, B-cell-depleted T cells, or T cells were the source of the cDNA or gDNA that made up the material.

The receptor comes from a woman in her fifties or sixties with acute or convalescent COVID-19. The chain carries TRBV30 and TRBJ1-5, with D perhaps TRBD1 (5 bases). The sample comprised peripheral blood. The CDR3 spells CAWSVNSWGLGSPQHF. CDR3 nucleotide sequence: TGTGCCTGGAGTGTAAACTCATGGGGACTTGGTAGTCCCCAGCATTTT.